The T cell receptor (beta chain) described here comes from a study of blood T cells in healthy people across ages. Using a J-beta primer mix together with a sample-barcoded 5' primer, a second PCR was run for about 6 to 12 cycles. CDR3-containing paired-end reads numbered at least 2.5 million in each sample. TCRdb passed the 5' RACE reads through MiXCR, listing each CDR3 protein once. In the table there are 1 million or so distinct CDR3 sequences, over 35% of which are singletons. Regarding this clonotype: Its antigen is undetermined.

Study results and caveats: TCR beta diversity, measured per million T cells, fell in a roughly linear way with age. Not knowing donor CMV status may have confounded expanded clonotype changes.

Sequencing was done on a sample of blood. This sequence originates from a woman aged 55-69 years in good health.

CDR3 amino acids: CASSLRLGQNYEQYF. The CDR3 DNA sequence: TGTGCCAGCAGCTTAAGATTAGGACAGAACTACGAGCAGTACTTC. The chain has TRBV7-2 and TRBJ2-7; weak D call: TRBD1 (6 bases). The germline CDR1 and CDR2 sequences are SGHTA and FQGNSA. Trimming stripped 2 bases from V and 3 bases from J, with 14 bases between. This CDR3 is 15 amino acids long.